This entry lists 20 T cell receptor beta chains sequenced from one sample in a study of beta chain features in type 1 diabetes. Expressed TCRB transcripts were sequenced, since all the RNA that had been isolated was reverse transcribed. Repertoires were generated with immunoSEQ multiplex PCR, while TCRdb's copy carries only in-frame clones and drops some. The sample consists of about 620,000 clones, 15% to 19% of them appearing once. Sequenced sample: naive CD4+ T cells from blood. The receptors stem from a man younger than 35 in good health.

This chain uses TRBV5-1 with TRBJ2-3; D might be TRBD1 (7 bases). The germline V gene encodes CDR1 SGHRS and CDR2 YFSETQ. The CDR3 consists of 14 residues. The germline V and J ends were trimmed by 1 base and 3 bases, with 9 bases remaining between them. The CDR3 nucleotides are TGCGCCAGCAGCTTGCAGGGGGGAACAGATACGCAGTATTTT. It translates to CASSLQGGTDTQYF.

This clone was observed a handful of times. The chain employs TRBV4-3 and TRBJ1-2, with D perhaps matching TRBD1 (5 bases). CDR3 length: 16 residues. V lost 4 bases and J lost 5, with 20 bases in between. The germline V gene has CDR1 LGHNA and CDR2 YSLEER. The DNA of the CDR3 is TGCGCCAGCAGCCTACGAAAGTTGACAGAACTTTATGGCTACACCTTC. Translating gives CASSLRKLTELYGYTF.

This clone was picked up a small number of times. The rearrangement links TRBV30 to TRBJ1-5; 10 bases map to TRBD1. The CDR3 loop spans 16 amino acids. Per the germline V gene, CDR1 is GTSNPN and CDR2 is SVGIG (reference sequence). V was clipped by 7 bases and J by 0 bases; unmatched bases: 9. The CDR3 loop is CAFGTGATSSNQPQHF. CDR3 sequence (DNA): TGTGCCTTTGGGACAGGGGCGACGAGTAGCAATCAGCCCCAGCATTTT. Using reference TRBV30 and TRBJ1-5 for the parts outside the CDR3, the full variable domain is SQTIHQWPATLVQPVGSPLSLECTVEGTSNPNLYWYRQAAGRGLQLLFYSVGIGQISSEVPQNLSASRPQDRQFILSSKKLLLSDSGFYLCAFGTGATSSNQPQHFGDGTRLSIL.

The chain joins TRBV4-2 to TRBJ1-2; D is unclear. This CDR3 has 15 residues. The V and J ends lost 3 bases and 5 bases respectively, with 16 bases between them. The germline gives CDR1 LGHNA, CDR2 YNFKEQ. CDR3 in amino acids: CASSHPMGRDYGYTF. The CDR3 nucleotides read TGTGCCAGCAGCCACCCGATGGGAAGGGATTATGGCTACACCTTC.

This clone was seen a handful of times. The rearrangement joins TRBV27 to TRBJ2-7, with D perhaps TRBD1 or TRBD2 (5 bases each). Trimming removed 7 bases at V and 3 bases at J, with 19 bases between. The length of the CDR3 is 15 residues. CDR1 and CDR2 (germline): MNHEY, SMNVEV (reference sequence). The CDR3 DNA follows: TGTGCCAGCACCGGGACCCGCGGAGGCCGCTACGAGCAGTACTTC. It translates to CASTGTRGGRYEQYF.

This clone showed up just a few times. The chain has TRBV28 and TRBJ2-3; 7 bases are shared with TRBD1. This CDR3 has 15 residues. The junction had 7 bases not matched to a gene; V was cut back by 4 bases and J by 3 bases. CDR1 and CDR2 (germline): MDHEN, SYDVKM. CDR3 in amino acids: CASSSPDRATDTQYF. The DNA for the CDR3 is TGTGCCAGCAGTTCTCCCGACAGGGCAACAGATACGCAGTATTTT.

The gene calls are TRBV10-3 and TRBJ2-7; the match to TRBD1 covers 7 bases. Germline V gene sequence: CDR1 ENHRY, CDR2 SYGVKD. The CDR3 covers 12 residues. The V gene end was trimmed by 8 bases and the J gene end by 2 bases; junction bases not matched to a gene: 3. This CDR3 reads CAISGQTYEQYF. CDR3 nucleotide sequence: TGTGCCATCTCGGGACAGACCTACGAGCAGTACTTC.

The CDR3 nucleotides read TGCGCCAGCAGCCAACAGGGGGCGCGAGGCTACACCTTC. Encoded protein: CASSQQGARGYTF. V is TRBV4-1 and J is TRBJ1-2, with TRBD1 matching over 8 bases. The CDR3 runs to 13 residues. V was pared by 2 bases and J by 8 bases, with 4 bases of the junction left unmatched. In germline, CDR1 is MGHRA, CDR2 YSYEKL.

This chain links TRBV5-1 with TRBJ2-5; 7 nucleotides match TRBD1. This CDR3 contains 14 residues. Germline V lookup: CDR1 SGHRS, CDR2 YFSETQ. V lost 4 bases, J lost 5 bases, and 8 bases stayed unmatched. Written as DNA, the CDR3 is TGCGCCAGCAGCAAAAGACAGGGTGAGGAGACCCAGTACTTC. Its translation is CASSKRQGEETQYF.

This clone was observed a few times. This chain connects TRBV28 to TRBJ2-7, with TRBD2 as a possible D gene (6 bases). The V gene lost 6 bases and the J gene lost 3 bases, with 21 bases spanning the gap. From germline, CDR1 is MDHEN and CDR2 SYDVKM. The CDR3 contains 16 residues. CDR3 bases: TGTGCCAGCAGCCGCCGGTGGAGTTCGGGGGACTACGAGCAGTACTTC. This gives the protein CASSRRWSSGDYEQYF.

The chain employs TRBV4-3 and TRBJ1-6, with unresolved D. This CDR3 spans 13 amino acids. The germline V gene has CDR1 LGHNA and CDR2 YSLEER. V gave up 1 base and J gave up 8 bases, with 6 bases separating them. The CDR3 DNA reads as TGCGCCAGCAGCCAAGGCCGAGATTCACCCCTCCACTTT. It codes for CASSQGRDSPLHF.

The rearrangement joins TRBV30 to TRBJ1-2, with 9 bases lining up with TRBD1. CDR1 and CDR2 from the germline V gene are GTSNPN and SVGIG (reference sequence). V lost 5 bases to trimming and J lost 8 bases; unmatched junction nucleotides: 12. The CDR3 sequence is 14 residues long. The CDR3 loop is CAWGATGQGKGYTF. The CDR3 bases are TGTGCCTGGGGGGCAACGGGACAGGGTAAAGGCTACACCTTC.

This clone was seen many times. The gene calls are TRBV7-9 and TRBJ2-1, with D hard to call. The CDR3 contains 11 residues. Germline values: CDR1 SEHNR, CDR2 FQNEAQ (reference sequence). V lost 6 bases, J lost 8 bases, and 8 bases lay in between. CDR3 nucleotides: TGTGCCAGCAGACCCGGTGATGAGCAGTTCTTC. Residues: CASRPGDEQFF.

This clone was counted only a few times. The CDR3: CASSPRTETNEKLFF. DNA for the CDR3: TGTGCCAGCTCACCACGGACAGAAACTAATGAAAAACTGTTTTTT. The V and J genes are TRBV18 and TRBJ1-4, with D possibly being TRBD1 (6 bases). The CDR3 runs to 15 residues. The V and J ends lost 1 base and 1 base respectively, with 7 bases between them. The V gene's germline CDR1 is KGHSH and CDR2 LQKENI.

The chain uses TRBV2 and TRBJ2-2, with 8 positions matching TRBD2. This CDR3 spans 14 amino acids. V trimming: 8 bases; J trimming: 2 bases; junction bases outside the gene matches: 4. CDR1 is SNHLY and CDR2 is FYNNEI in the germline V gene. The CDR3 coding sequence is TGTGCCAGCGAGACTAGCGTCAACACCGGGGAGCTGTTTTTT. The encoded protein is CASETSVNTGELFF.

The rearrangement uses TRBV5-4 and TRBJ2-7; D might be TRBD2 (5 bases). Per the germline V gene, CDR1 is SGHNT and CDR2 is YYREEE (reference sequence). This CDR3 is 14 amino acids long. V gave up 4 bases and J gave up 3 bases, with 14 bases separating them. CDR3 DNA sequence: TGTGCCAGCAGCCGAACCGACGGGGACTACGAGCAGTACTTC. Its protein product is CASSRTDGDYEQYF.

The CDR3 reads CASSQAVVDYGYTF. CDR3 DNA sequence: TGTGCCAGCAGCCAAGCCGTTGTGGACTATGGCTACACCTTC. The V call is TRBV4-2, the J call TRBJ1-2; no reliable D call. The V and J ends lost 1 base and 3 bases respectively, with 9 bases between them. Per germline, CDR1 LGHNA and CDR2 YNFKEQ. CDR3 length: 14 amino acids.

There are a few counts of this clone. The chain recombines TRBV21-1 with TRBJ2-2; the DNA was not used to check the table's D call, TRBD1. TRBV21-1 is tagged as a pseudogene. There are 13 residues in the CDR3. This CDR3 reads CASAQGNTGELFF. The DNA of the CDR3 is TGTGCCAGCGCACAGGGGAACACCGGGGAGCTGTTTTTT.

This clone showed up just a few times. The chain carries TRBV30 and TRBJ1-1; D might be TRBD1 (5 bases). The germline gives CDR1 GTSNPN, CDR2 SVGIG (reference sequence). This CDR3 has 14 amino acids. Trimming shortened V by 4 bases and J by 0 bases, and 12 bases separated the two germline ends. The CDR3 region is CAWMWGPVNTEAFF. The CDR3 DNA reads TGTGCCTGGATGTGGGGACCGGTGAACACTGAAGCTTTCTTT.

This clone was seen a handful of times. The V call is TRBV6-6, the J call TRBJ2-1; D unresolved. The CDR3 has 13 residues. The V gene's germline CDR1 is MNHNY and CDR2 SVGAGI (reference sequence). Trimming took 5 bases from V and 8 from J, leaving 13 bases between them. The CDR3 region is CASSALSNHEQFF. The CDR3 region has the DNA TGTGCCAGCAGTGCTCTTAGTAACCATGAGCAGTTCTTC.